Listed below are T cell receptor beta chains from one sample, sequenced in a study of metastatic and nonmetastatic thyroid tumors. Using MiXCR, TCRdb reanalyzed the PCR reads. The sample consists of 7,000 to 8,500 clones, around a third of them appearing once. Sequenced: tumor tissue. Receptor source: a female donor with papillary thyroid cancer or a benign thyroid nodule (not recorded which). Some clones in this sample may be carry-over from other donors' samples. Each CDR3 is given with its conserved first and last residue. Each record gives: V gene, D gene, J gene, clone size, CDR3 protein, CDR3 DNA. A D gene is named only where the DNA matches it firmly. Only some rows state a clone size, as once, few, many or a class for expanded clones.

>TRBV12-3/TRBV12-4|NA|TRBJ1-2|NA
CATDGYTF
TGTGCTACCGATGGCTACACCTTC
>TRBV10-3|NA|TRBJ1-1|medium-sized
CAISESGSPNTEAFF
TGTGCCATCAGTGAGTCTGGCAGTCCGAACACTGAAGCTTTCTTT
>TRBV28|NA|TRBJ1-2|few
CASWTAREDYGYTF
TGTGCCAGCTGGACGGCCCGGGAGGACTATGGCTACACCTTC
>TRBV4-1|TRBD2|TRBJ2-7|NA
CASSQGLAVYEQYF
TGCGCCAGCAGCCAGGGACTAGCGGTCTACGAGCAGTACTTC
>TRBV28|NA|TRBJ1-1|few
CASSPWTVEAFF
TGTGCCAGCAGTCCTTGGACAGTTGAAGCTTTCTTT
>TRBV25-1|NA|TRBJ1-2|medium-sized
CASKGGVYGYTF
TGTGCCAGCAAAGGGGGAGTCTATGGCTACACCTTC
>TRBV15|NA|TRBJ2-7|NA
CATSSAQGEQYF
TGTGCCACCAGCAGTGCCCAAGGGGAGCAGTACTTC
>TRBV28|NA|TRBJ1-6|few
CASKQYSSYNSPLHF
TGTGCCAGCAAGCAGTATAGCTCCTATAATTCACCCCTCCACTTT
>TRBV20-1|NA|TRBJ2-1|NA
CSARDPRQGGFNEQFF
TGCAGTGCTAGAGATCCTAGGCAGGGGGGTTTCAATGAGCAGTTCTTC
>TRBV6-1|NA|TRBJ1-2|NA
CASSPTGVSGGYTF
TGTGCCAGCAGCCCGACAGGTGTTTCGGGTGGCTACACCTTC
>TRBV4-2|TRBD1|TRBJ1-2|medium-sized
CASAPGGQGARGGYGYTF
TGTGCCAGCGCCCCGGGGGGACAGGGGGCGCGGGGAGGCTATGGCTACACCTTC
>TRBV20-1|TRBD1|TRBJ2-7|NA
CSASFPWDSSYEQYF
TGCAGTGCTAGCTTTCCTTGGGACAGCTCCTACGAGCAGTACTTC
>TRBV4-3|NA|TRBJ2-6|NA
CASSQDSGAGANVLTF
TGCGCCAGCAGCCAAGATTCCGGGGCTGGGGCCAACGTCCTGACTTTC
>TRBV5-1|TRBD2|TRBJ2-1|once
CASSLLGEGYNEQFF
TGCGCCAGCAGCTTGTTGGGGGAGGGTTACAATGAGCAGTTCTTC
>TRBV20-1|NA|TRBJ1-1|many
CSARLEGTEAFF
TGCAGTGCTAGACTTGAGGGCACTGAAGCTTTCTTT
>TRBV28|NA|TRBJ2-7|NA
CASSFRTTEQYF
TGTGCCAGTAGTTTCCGGACGACTGAGCAGTACTTC
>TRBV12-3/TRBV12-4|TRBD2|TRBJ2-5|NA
CASSGGLAFETQYF
TGTGCCAGCTCAGGGGGACTAGCTTTTGAGACCCAGTACTTC
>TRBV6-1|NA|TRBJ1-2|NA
CASSEKPPFYGYTF
TGTGCCAGCAGTGAGAAGCCGCCATTCTATGGCTACACCTTC
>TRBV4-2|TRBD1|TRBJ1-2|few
CASSQDRGTGGYYGYTF
TGTGCCAGCAGCCAAGATCGCGGGACAGGGGGCTATTATGGCTACACCTTC
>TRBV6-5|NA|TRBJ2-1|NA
CASSFSRGNEQFF
TGTGCCAGCAGTTTTAGTAGAGGCAATGAGCAGTTCTTC
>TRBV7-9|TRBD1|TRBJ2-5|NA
CASSSDRRIQETQYF
TGTGCCAGCAGCTCGGACAGGAGAATTCAAGAGACCCAGTACTTC
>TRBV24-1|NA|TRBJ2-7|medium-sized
CATSGGSYEQYF
TGTGCCACCAGTGGTGGCAGCTACGAGCAGTACTTC
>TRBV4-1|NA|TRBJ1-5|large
CASSQGSNQPQHF
TGCGCCAGCAGCCAAGGTAGCAATCAGCCCCAGCATTTT
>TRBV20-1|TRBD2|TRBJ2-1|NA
CSARTIAGGAGVEQFF
TGCAGTGCTAGAACCATAGCCGGGGGGGCCGGCGTTGAGCAGTTCTTC
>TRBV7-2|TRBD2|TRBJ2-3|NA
CASSFSGRTTDTQYF
TGTGCCAGCAGCTTTAGCGGGAGGACCACAGATACGCAGTATTTT
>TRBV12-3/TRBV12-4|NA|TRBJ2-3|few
CASSKGGDTQYF
TGTGCCAGCAGTAAAGGGGGAGATACGCAGTATTTT
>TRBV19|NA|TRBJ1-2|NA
CASSIGRGNYGYTF
TGTGCCAGTAGTATAGGCAGGGGAAACTATGGCTACACCTTC
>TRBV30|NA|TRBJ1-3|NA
CAWSGGVGNTIYF
TGTGCCTGGAGTGGAGGGGTCGGAAACACCATATATTTT
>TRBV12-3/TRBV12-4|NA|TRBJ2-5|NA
CASSPLYGGRKTQYF
TGTGCCAGCAGTCCTCTGTACGGGGGGCGAAAGACCCAGTACTTC
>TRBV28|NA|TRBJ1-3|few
CAGGASGNTIYF
TGTGCCGGGGGGGCCTCTGGAAACACCATATATTTT
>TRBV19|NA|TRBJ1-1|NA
CASSISQNTEAFF
TGTGCCAGTAGTATCTCGCAGAACACTGAAGCTTTCTTT
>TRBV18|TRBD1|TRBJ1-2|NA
CASSPQGQGAHGYTF
TGTGCCAGCTCACCCCAAGGGCAGGGGGCCCATGGCTACACCTTC
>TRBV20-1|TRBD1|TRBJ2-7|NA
CSARGTGLPEQYF
TGCAGTGCTAGAGGGACAGGGTTACCCGAGCAGTACTTC
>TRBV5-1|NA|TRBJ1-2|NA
CASSLERGIGGYTF
TGCGCCAGCAGCTTGGAACGGGGGATAGGAGGCTACACCTTC
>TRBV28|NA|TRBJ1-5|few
CASSFLDINNQPQHF
TGTGCCAGCAGTTTCTTAGATATTAACAATCAGCCCCAGCATTTT
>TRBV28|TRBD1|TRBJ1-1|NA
CASSASGQANTEAFF
TGTGCCAGCAGCGCCTCGGGACAGGCGAACACTGAAGCTTTCTTT
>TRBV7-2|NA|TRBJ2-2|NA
CASSLAPGTGTGELFF
TGTGCCAGCAGCTTAGCTCCGGGTACGGGCACCGGGGAGCTGTTTTTT
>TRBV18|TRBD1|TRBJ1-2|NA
CASSPPGTVNYGYTF
TGTGCCAGCTCACCACCGGGGACAGTAAACTATGGCTACACCTTC
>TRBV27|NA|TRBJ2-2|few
CASKLGRGRTGELFF
TGTGCCAGCAAACTAGGGCGGGGTAGGACCGGGGAGCTGTTTTTT
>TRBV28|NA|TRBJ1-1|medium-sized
CASSLEWLSNTEAFF
TGTGCCAGCAGTTTGGAATGGCTCTCGAACACTGAAGCTTTCTTT
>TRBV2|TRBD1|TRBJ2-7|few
CASSAVSGGVGEQYF
TGTGCCAGCAGTGCGGTGTCAGGGGGCGTGGGTGAGCAGTACTTC
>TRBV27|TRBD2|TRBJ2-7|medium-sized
CASSLGGGNEQYF
TGTGCCAGCAGTTTGGGGGGGGGGAATGAGCAGTACTTC
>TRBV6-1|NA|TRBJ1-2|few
CASRGLGNYGYTF
TGTGCCAGCAGAGGACTGGGAAACTATGGCTACACCTTC
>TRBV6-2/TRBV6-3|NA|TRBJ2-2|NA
CASSYGAGRRPTNTGELFF
TGTGCCAGCAGTTACGGGGCGGGTAGACGACCCACGAACACCGGGGAGCTGTTTTTT
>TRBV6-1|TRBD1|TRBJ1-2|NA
CASSPARTGDYYGYTF
TGTGCCAGCAGTCCCGCCCGGACAGGGGATTACTATGGCTACACCTTC
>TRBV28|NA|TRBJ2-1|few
CASSLNAYRGGGNKGEQFF
TGTGCCAGCAGTCTCAACGCGTACAGGGGAGGGGGAAACAAAGGAGAGCAGTTCTTC
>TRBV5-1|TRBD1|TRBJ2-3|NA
CASRSQQGTITDTQYF
TGCGCCAGCAGATCCCAACAGGGGACAATCACAGATACGCAGTATTTT
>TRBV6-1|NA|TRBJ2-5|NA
CASNGKETQYF
TGTGCCAGCAATGGGAAAGAGACCCAGTACTTC
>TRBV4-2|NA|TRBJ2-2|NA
CASSQDATNTGELFF
TGTGCCAGCAGCCAAGATGCCACCAACACCGGGGAGCTGTTTTTT
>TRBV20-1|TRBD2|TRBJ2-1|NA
CSALTSSNNEQFF
TGCAGTGCCTTGACTAGCAGTAACAATGAGCAGTTCTTC
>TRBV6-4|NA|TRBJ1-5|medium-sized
CASSRGLDQPQHF
TGTGCCAGCAGTCGGGGATTAGATCAGCCCCAGCATTTT
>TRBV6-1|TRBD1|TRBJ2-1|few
CASSRDRPLYNEQFF
TGTGCCAGCAGTCGGGACAGGCCCCTTTACAATGAGCAGTTCTTC
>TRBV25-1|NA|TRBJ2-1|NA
CASSLTYNEQFF
TGTGCCAGCAGCCTCACTTACAATGAGCAGTTCTTC